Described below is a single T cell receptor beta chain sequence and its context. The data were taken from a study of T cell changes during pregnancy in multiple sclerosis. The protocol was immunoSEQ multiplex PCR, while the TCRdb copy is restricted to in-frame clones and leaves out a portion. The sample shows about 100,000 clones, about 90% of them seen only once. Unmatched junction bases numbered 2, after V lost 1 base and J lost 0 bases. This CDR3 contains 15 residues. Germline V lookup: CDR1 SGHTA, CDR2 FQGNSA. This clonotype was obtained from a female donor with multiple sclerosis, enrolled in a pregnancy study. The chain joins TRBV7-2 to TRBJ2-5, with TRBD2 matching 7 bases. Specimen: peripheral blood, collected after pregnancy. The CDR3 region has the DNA TGTGCCAGCAGCTTAGACGGGGGGTACCAAGAGACCCAGTACTTC. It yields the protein CASSLDGGYQETQYF.